The present TCR beta chain was sequenced within a study of PD-1 blockade in classical Hodgkin lymphoma. Findings and caveats of the study: It was CD4+ TCR diversity, not CD8+, that rose significantly by C4D1. As was reported, newly diagnosed patients showed lower baseline TCR diversity than healthy donors did.

Trimming removed 0 bases from V and 9 bases from J; junction bases left unmatched: 6. Germline CDR1 MNHNY, CDR2 SVGAGI (reference sequence). This CDR3 has 16 amino acids. Time point here: cycle 4 day 1 (C4D1), after less than 7 weeks of nivolumab. Patients all relapsed after autologous stem cell transplantation, and there was variation in brentuximab vedotin exposure. Regarding this clone: Its antigen is unknown.

Sequencing was performed with immunoSEQ multiplex PCR; in TCRdb, only in-frame clones are kept and a portion is missing. Among approximately 96,000 clones listed, 85% to 95% were seen once. The origin of this receptor is a human donor with classical Hodgkin lymphoma. Sequences were derived from peripheral blood mononuclear cells (PBMCs), sampled before the fourth cycle of nivolumab. V gene TRBV6-6 combines with J gene TRBJ2-1; 12 bases align to TRBD2. The CDR3 loop reads CASSYSPSGRASEQFF. The DNA of the CDR3 is TGTGCCAGCAGTTACTCGCCTAGCGGGAGGGCCAGTGAGCAGTTCTTC.